The 25 T cell receptor beta chains given below trace back to one sample, sequenced in a study of Graves' ophthalmopathy and Graves' hyperthyroidism. The authors amplified TCR beta CDR3 regions, and they did so from RNA transcripts for repertoire sequencing. HTBI primers served in a first-round RT-PCR, which a second-round multiplex PCR followed. TCRdb passed the multiplex PCR reads through MiXCR, listing each CDR3 protein once. The table records 230,000 or so distinct CDR3 sequences, around 50% of them present only once. Sample: peripheral blood. These receptors originate from an adult man with Graves' ophthalmopathy.

The chain has TRBV9 and TRBJ2-5; 9 bases align to TRBD1. The CDR3 has 15 residues. V was pared by 0 bases and J by 7 bases, with 7 bases of the junction left unmatched. The germline gives CDR1 SGDLS, CDR2 YYNGEE. The CDR3 sequence: CASSVGGQGKGTQYF. The CDR3 nucleotides are TGTGCCAGCAGCGTAGGAGGACAGGGGAAAGGGACCCAGTACTTC.

J is TRBJ2-7 and V is TRBV3-1, with 11 bases matching TRBD2. Trimming cost V 2 bases and J 3 bases; bases outside gene matches: 3. The CDR3 is 15 amino acids. Germline V gives CDR1 LGHDT, CDR2 YNNKEL (reference sequence). The CDR3 protein is CASSQRLAGGYEQYF. CDR3 bases: TGTGCCAGCAGCCAAAGGCTAGCGGGGGGCTACGAGCAGTACTTC.

This clonotype has more than one count but fewer than ten. The chain combines TRBV4-1 with TRBJ2-7, with D unresolved. Per the germline V gene, CDR1 is MGHRA and CDR2 is YSYEKL. The CDR3 contains 15 residues. Trimming cost V 2 bases and J 2 bases, with 13 bases left between them. CDR3 DNA sequence: TGCGCCAGCAGCCAACCCCAGAGTGTAGCCTACGAGCAGTACTTC. Translation: CASSQPQSVAYEQYF.

The chain joins TRBV20-1 to TRBJ1-2; 7 bases match TRBD1. CDR3 length equals 13 residues. V was clipped by 1 base and J by 12 bases; unmatched bases: 11. The germline gives CDR1 DFQATT, CDR2 SNEGSKA (reference sequence). The CDR3, as DNA: TGCAGTGCTAGAGGGGGCAGGGGGGATCGTAACACCTTC. The encoded protein is CSARGGRGDRNTF.

Concerning this clonotype: A read error may account for a junction end that differs from germline. The V call is TRBV9, the J call TRBJ2-7; 9 positions agree with TRBD1. Looked up from germline, CDR1 is SGDLS and CDR2 is YYNGEE. This CDR3 contains 15 residues. The CDR3 DNA reads TGCGCCAGCAGATTGGGACAGGGCGTAATGTACGAGCAGTACTTC. This sequence encodes CASRLGQGVMYEQYF.

Notes on this clonotype: One end of the junction varies from germline; a read error may be responsible. The chain links TRBV4-1 to TRBJ1-5, with D tentatively TRBD1 (5 bases). The CDR3 is 13 amino acids. Germline loops: CDR1 MGHRA, CDR2 YSYEKL. CDR3 coding DNA: TGTGCCAGCAGATTAGACAGTAGTCAGCCCCAGCATTTT. This sequence encodes CASRLDSSQPQHF.

This clonotype appeared once. The rearrangement joins TRBV20-1 to TRBJ2-7, with TRBD1 as a possible D gene (6 bases). The CDR3 is 13 amino acids. Per the germline V gene, CDR1 is DFQATT and CDR2 is SNEGSKA (reference sequence). Trimming took 4 bases from V and 2 from J, leaving 12 bases between them. The DNA for the CDR3 is TGCAGTGCTACCGGGACAAATACCTACGAGCAGTACTTC. It translates to CSATGTNTYEQYF.

The chain has TRBV7-9 and TRBJ2-7; TRBD2 aligns across 7 bases. The end of the DNA fits TRBJ2-1 better, so the J call may be wrong. This CDR3 has 14 amino acids. Germline CDR1 SEHNR, CDR2 FQNEAQ (reference sequence). CDR3 amino acids: CASSQRDPPNEQFF. The DNA of the CDR3 is TGTGCCAGCAGCCAGCGGGACCCTCCCAATGAGCAGTTCTTC.

This chain joins TRBV7-9 and TRBJ1-1; 7 bases fit TRBD1. The CDR3 is 13 residues long. Per germline, CDR1 SEHNR and CDR2 FQNEAQ (reference sequence). Germline trimming cut 7 bases from V and 3 bases from J; bases unmatched to any gene: 5. The CDR3 DNA reads as TGTGCCAGCAACCCCGACAGGGACACTGAAGCTTTCTTT. This codes for CASNPDRDTEAFF.

J is TRBJ2-7 and V is TRBV7-9; D is undetermined. Germline loops: CDR1 SEHNR, CDR2 FQNEAQ (reference sequence). The V end lost 5 bases, the J end lost 3 bases, and 5 bases lay between the germline ends. The CDR3 contains 11 residues. The CDR3 sequence: CASSDVYEQYF. CDR3 sequence (DNA): TGTGCCAGCAGCGACGTCTACGAGCAGTACTTC.

The chain is built from TRBV29-1 and TRBJ1-1; D might be TRBD1 (6 bases). This CDR3 spans 14 amino acids. Looked up from germline, CDR1 is SQVTM and CDR2 is ANQGSEA. Trimming shortened V by 5 bases and J by 1 base, and 14 bases separated the two germline ends. CDR3 nucleotides: TGCAGCGTTCGCCGGGACAACGGGAACACTGAAGCTTTCTTT. It encodes CSVRRDNGNTEAFF.

This clonotype came up a few times. V usage is TRBV5-8 and J usage is TRBJ2-6, with D perhaps TRBD1 (6 bases). This CDR3 is 17 amino acids long. Looked up from germline, CDR1 is SGHTS and CDR2 is YDEGEE. V shed 7 bases and J shed 0 bases, with 17 bases lying between them. The CDR3 protein is CASYTGKTYSGANVLTF. Here the CDR3 DNA reads TGTGCCAGCTATACAGGGAAAACCTACTCTGGGGCCAACGTCCTGACTTTC.

The rearrangement uses TRBV20-1 and TRBJ1-2, with 9 bases matching TRBD1. V shed 2 bases, J shed 5 bases, and the junction held 6 bases outside the gene matches. The V gene's germline CDR1 is DFQATT and CDR2 SNEGSKA (reference sequence). CDR3 length: 14 residues. In DNA form, the CDR3 reads TGCAGTGCTAGATCAGGACAGGGGAGATATGGCTACACCTTC. Protein sequence: CSARSGQGRYGYTF.

This clonotype was counted between two and nine times. CDR3 coding DNA: TGCAGCGTTGTGGCGGGAGGTCATGAGCAGTTCTTC. This encodes CSVVAGGHEQFF. The genes are TRBV29-1 and TRBJ2-1; 8 bases match TRBD2. Losses at the gene ends were 4 bases for V and 8 bases for J; bases not matched to a gene: 4. From germline, CDR1 is SQVTM and CDR2 ANQGSEA. The CDR3 sequence is 12 residues long.

The chain links TRBV2 to TRBJ1-5, with D perhaps matching TRBD1 (5 bases). V lost 4 bases and J 2 bases, leaving 12 bases between the germline ends. The CDR3 contains 15 residues. Germline CDR1 SNHLY, CDR2 FYNNEI. DNA for the CDR3: TGTGCCAGCAGTGTCGACAGTGGCCGCAATCAGCCCCAGCATTTT. It codes for CASSVDSGRNQPQHF.

The chain has TRBV2 and TRBJ2-7; TRBD2 matches 7 bases. The closer fit of TRBJ2-5 to the DNA end suggests the J call may be wrong. Per germline, CDR1 SNHLY and CDR2 FYNNEI. The CDR3 is made up of 17 amino acids. As DNA, the CDR3 is TGTGCCAGCAGTAGCAGTCGTAGCGGGTATCTTGGGGAGACCCAGTACTTC. It yields the protein CASSSSRSGYLGETQYF.

This chain links TRBV5-1 with TRBJ2-5, with 14 bases fitting TRBD2. With 3 bases clipped from V and 5 bases from J, the junction kept 15 bases outside the gene matches. CDR1 and CDR2 from the germline V gene are SGHRS and YFSETQ. The CDR3 totals 19 residues. CDR3 sequence (DNA): TGCGCCAGCAGCTGGCCGGGACTAGCGGGAGTTACGTCCAGGGAGACCCAGTACTTC. This gives the protein CASSWPGLAGVTSRETQYF.

V is TRBV19 and J is TRBJ1-3, with a possible D match to TRBD1 (6 bases). This CDR3 has 13 residues. Germline CDR1 LNHDA, CDR2 SQIVND (reference sequence). V was trimmed by 8 bases and J by 7 bases, leaving 15 bases between them. The CDR3 sequence is CASWSRRGNTIYF. In DNA, the CDR3 is TGTGCCAGTTGGTCCAGGAGGGGGAACACCATATATTTT.

In its sample, this clonotype was seen a few times. This chain uses TRBV2 with TRBJ1-5; the match to TRBD1 covers 7 bases. V lost 6 bases to trimming and J lost 1 base; unmatched junction nucleotides: 6. Looked up from germline, CDR1 is SNHLY and CDR2 is FYNNEI. This CDR3 is built from 15 residues. CDR3 bases: TGTGCCAGCAGCCTTGGACAGGCCAGCAATCAGCCCCAGCATTTT. It codes for CASSLGQASNQPQHF.

DNA for the CDR3: TGCAGTGCTAGCCGGGGACCCCAAGAGACCCAGTACTTC. This codes for CSASRGPQETQYF. The chain links TRBV20-1 to TRBJ2-5; either TRBD1 or TRBD2 may supply D (5 bases each). This CDR3 is built from 13 residues. With 3 bases removed from V and 1 base from J, the gap between germline ends came to 9 bases. Germline V gene lookup returns CDR1 DFQATT and CDR2 SNEGSKA (reference sequence).

The chain has TRBV4-1 and TRBJ2-5; possibly TRBD1 for D (6 bases). The germline V gene encodes CDR1 MGHRA and CDR2 YSYEKL. CDR3 length: 14 amino acids. The germline V and J ends were trimmed by 6 bases and 7 bases, with 18 bases remaining between them. CDR3 DNA sequence: TGCGCCAGCAGTCATCCCGCCAGGGGCGGGACCCAGTACTTC. Its protein product is CASSHPARGGTQYF.

In its sample, this clonotype was seen a few times. The rearrangement joins TRBV29-1 to TRBJ1-2, with D unclear. The germline V gene encodes CDR1 SQVTM and CDR2 ANQGSEA. The CDR3 loop spans 11 amino acids. V lost 3 bases, J lost 6 bases, and 8 bases lay in between. The CDR3 sequence is CSVDNSDGYTF. The CDR3 bases are TGCAGCGTTGATAATAGCGATGGCTACACCTTC.

The chain carries TRBV29-1 and TRBJ2-5; 8 positions match TRBD2. Germline-derived CDR1 and CDR2 are SQVTM and ANQGSEA. V lost 1 base, J lost 7 bases, and 8 bases stayed unmatched. The CDR3 is made up of 14 amino acids. DNA for the CDR3: TGCAGCGTTGAAGCGGCTAGCGGGTCTTTGACCCAGTACTTC. This sequence encodes CSVEAASGSLTQYF.

Concerning this clonotype: With a much larger clone just one base away, this may be a read error. The chain is built from TRBV20-1 and TRBJ1-2; 9 positions agree with TRBD1. Germline loops: CDR1 DFQATT, CDR2 SNEGSKA (reference sequence). The CDR3 length is 14 residues. The CDR3 reads CSANTGGLGYGYAF. As DNA, the CDR3 is TGCAGTGCTAACACAGGGGGCTTGGGGTATGGCTACGCCTTC.

The chain uses TRBV7-2 and TRBJ2-3, with TRBD2 matching over 8 bases. J lost 5 bases, V lost 1 base, and 5 bases had no gene match. The CDR3 contains 15 residues. Germline lookup yields CDR1 SGHTA and CDR2 FQGNSA. The CDR3 DNA is TGTGCCAGCAGCTTAGATTCGGGGGGGTTAGATACGCAGTATTTT. Residues: CASSLDSGGLDTQYF.